This T cell receptor beta chain was identified during a study of cytomegalovirus exposure and HLA in healthy donors. There are a few counts of this clone. Its specificity is unknown. Study-level points and caveats: Sequencing depth across donors, presence/absence analyses assumed, was roughly uniform. When analyzed later, a missense DCLRE1C variant was found to be linked to TCR beta V- and J-gene trimming.

The CDR3 is 12 amino acids. The germline gives CDR1 SGHVS, CDR2 FQNEAQ. V lost 0 bases to trimming and J lost 12 bases, with 11 bases between them. The PCR was carried out with 60 Vbeta primers and 13 Jbeta primers. As originally analysed: The authors later counted about 80 million unique TCR beta chains, 9 million to 14 million of them shared. Some clones are missing from TCRdb's copy, which holds only in-frame ones; the method was immunoSEQ multiplex PCR. Clonal size and the V and J genes are those of that table, whereas D and trimming came from the DNA. The table includes 150,000 to 200,000 clones, 80% to 90% detected once.

Input material: PBMCs. The sequence was collected from a woman aged 18-29 years in good health and CMV-seronegative. The chain joins TRBV7-8 to TRBJ1-1; no definite D call. CDR3 in amino acids: CASSLAAVSTFF. CDR3 nucleotides: TGTGCCAGCAGCTTAGCGGCGGTGTCAACTTTCTTT.